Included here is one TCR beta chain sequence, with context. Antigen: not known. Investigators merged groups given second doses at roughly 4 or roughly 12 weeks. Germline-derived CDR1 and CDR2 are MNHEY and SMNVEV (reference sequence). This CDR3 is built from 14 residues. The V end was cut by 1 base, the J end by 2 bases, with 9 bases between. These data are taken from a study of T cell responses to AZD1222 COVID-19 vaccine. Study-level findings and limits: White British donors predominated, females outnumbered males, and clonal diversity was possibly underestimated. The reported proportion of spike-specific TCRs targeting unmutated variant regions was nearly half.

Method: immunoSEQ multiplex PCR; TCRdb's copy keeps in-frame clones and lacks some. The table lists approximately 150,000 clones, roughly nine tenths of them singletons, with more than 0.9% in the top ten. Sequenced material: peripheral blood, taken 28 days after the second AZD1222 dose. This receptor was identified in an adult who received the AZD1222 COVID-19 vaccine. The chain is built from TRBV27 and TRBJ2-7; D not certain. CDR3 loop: CASSLFPVAYEQYF. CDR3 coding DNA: TGTGCCAGCAGTTTATTCCCGGTGGCCTACGAGCAGTACTTC.